Shown below are 18 T cell receptor beta chains from a single sample sequenced in a study of blood T cells in healthy people across ages. A second PCR, run for about 6 to 11 cycles, used a sample-barcoded 5' primer plus a J-beta primer mix. TCRdb recomputed calls from the 5' RACE reads with MiXCR, one row per CDR3 protein. There are more than 650,000 distinct CDR3 sequences in the sample; around half occur only once, and approximately 40% lies in the top ten. The source material was blood. These receptors originate from an elderly man in good health.

This clonotype occurred a few times. The V call is TRBV7-2, the J call TRBJ2-1, with 7 bases identical to TRBD2. This CDR3 comprises 15 residues. V dropped 8 bases and J dropped 2; count of bases not matched to a gene: 9. The germline CDR1 and CDR2 sequences are SGHTA and FQGNSA. The CDR3 spells CASRAGGSAYNEQFF. CDR3 bases: TGTGCCAGCCGAGCCGGCGGGAGCGCCTACAATGAGCAGTTCTTC.

The chain has TRBV20-1 and TRBJ2-7; D ambiguous. This CDR3 comprises 14 residues. Germline V gene sequence: CDR1 DFQATT, CDR2 SNEGSKA (reference sequence). Trimming stripped 3 bases from V and 6 bases from J, with 18 bases between. CDR3 amino acids: CSASPRTVSVEQYF. The DNA of the CDR3 is TGCAGTGCTAGCCCTCGAACTGTCTCGGTCGAGCAGTACTTC.

The chain links TRBV28 to TRBJ2-5, with 8 bases matching TRBD1. J was trimmed by 11 bases and V by 7 bases; bases with no gene match: 18. Germline CDR1 is MDHEN and CDR2 is SYDVKM. The CDR3 runs to 15 residues. The CDR3 reads CASTLAGGAHNEQYF. The CDR3 DNA follows: TGTGCCAGCACCCTCGCAGGGGGCGCACACAATGAGCAGTACTTC.

This clonotype was found once. The V call is TRBV4-2, the J call TRBJ1-2, with D perhaps TRBD1 (6 bases). This CDR3 is built from 15 residues. Per the germline V gene, CDR1 is LGHNA and CDR2 is YNFKEQ. The V and J ends lost 3 bases and 6 bases respectively, with 17 bases between them. DNA of the CDR3: TGTGCCAGCAGCCAGGTTACCGGGACATTTGATGGCTACACCTTC. Residues: CASSQVTGTFDGYTF.

This clonotype was observed a handful of times. J is TRBJ2-1 and V is TRBV28, with 8 bases aligning to TRBD1. There are 13 residues in the CDR3. From germline, CDR1 is MDHEN and CDR2 SYDVKM. Trimming removed 6 bases from V and 2 bases from J; junction bases left unmatched: 0. The CDR3 reads CASRDRAYNEQFF. CDR3 DNA sequence: TGTGCCAGCAGGGACAGGGCCTACAATGAGCAGTTCTTC.

The V gene is TRBV28, the J gene TRBJ2-3, with D uncertain. Per the germline V gene, CDR1 is MDHEN and CDR2 is SYDVKM. Trimming took 7 bases from V and 14 from J, leaving 28 bases between them. This CDR3 has 15 amino acids. This CDR3 is CASTSGRLTHRYAYF. CDR3 bases: TGTGCCAGCACCTCAGGCCGTTTGACGCACAGATACGCGTATTTT.

The chain couples TRBV20-1 to TRBJ2-7; 9 nucleotides agree with TRBD2. The V gene's germline CDR1 is DFQATT and CDR2 SNEGSKA (reference sequence). J lost 0 bases, V lost 0 bases, and 15 bases had no gene match. The length of the CDR3 is 19 residues. The DNA for the CDR3 is TGCAGTGCTAGAGATCGGAACAGCGGGAGGCCCAAAACCTCCTACGAGCAGTACTTC. This sequence encodes CSARDRNSGRPKTSYEQYF.

The chain combines TRBV30 with TRBJ2-1; 13 positions match TRBD2. The germline V gene has CDR1 GTSNPN and CDR2 SVGIG (reference sequence). The CDR3 consists of 15 residues. The V segment lost 3 bases and the J segment 7 bases; nucleotides outside the gene matches: 6. Here the CDR3 DNA reads TGTGCCTGGAGCCCAGGACTAGCGGGGGTTAATGAGCAGTTCTTC. Translation gives CAWSPGLAGVNEQFF.

This clonotype was picked up one time. CDR3 in DNA: TGTGCCAGCAGTGCTCAGGGGACTAAGGAGCAGTACTTC. This sequence encodes CASSAQGTKEQYF. V usage is TRBV2 and J usage is TRBJ2-7; possibly TRBD2 for D (7 bases). Trimming left V 4 bases short and J 7 bases short, with 14 bases between. This CDR3 comprises 13 residues. Germline assignment: CDR1 SNHLY and CDR2 FYNNEI.

This chain joins TRBV7-8 and TRBJ2-1, with 9 bases matching TRBD2. TRBJ2-7 explains the end of the DNA better; the J call may be wrong. CDR3 length: 18 amino acids. Germline V gives CDR1 SGHVS, CDR2 FQNEAQ. CDR3 DNA: TGTGCCAGCAGCTTAAGTACTAGCGGGCCGAGCTCCTACAATGAGCAGTACTTC. Protein product: CASSLSTSGPSSYNEQYF.

The V gene is TRBV5-1, the J gene TRBJ1-4, with D possibly being TRBD1 (5 bases). The germline gives CDR1 SGHRS, CDR2 YFSETQ. V was cut by 8 bases and J by 8 bases, with 19 bases left in between. The CDR3 is made up of 14 amino acids. CDR3: CARARHPGTEKLFF. The CDR3 region has the DNA TGCGCCAGAGCGAGGCACCCGGGGACCGAAAAACTGTTTTTT.

This clonotype was seen more than once but under ten times. J is TRBJ2-1 and V is TRBV5-1; no clear D gene. CDR1 is SGHRS and CDR2 is YFSETQ in the germline V gene. Deletions cut 6 bases from V and 8 bases from J, with 9 bases between. This CDR3 has 11 residues. This CDR3 reads CASKRNDEQFF. As DNA, the CDR3 is TGCGCCAGCAAGAGAAATGATGAGCAGTTCTTC. The whole variable domain, remainder taken from reference TRBV5-1 and TRBJ2-1, is KAGVTQTPRYLIKTRGQQVTLSCSPISGHRSVSWYQQTPGQGLQFLFEYFSETQRNKGNFPGRFSGRQFSNSRSEMNVSTLELGDSALYLCASKRNDEQFFGPGTRLTVL.

The CDR3 DNA reads TGTGCCAGCAGTTCCCCCGGCAGGGGAGGGAACGAGCAGTACTTC. It encodes CASSSPGRGGNEQYF. The V and J genes are TRBV6-2 or TRBV6-3 and TRBJ2-5, with D possibly TRBD2 on 7 matching bases. The DNA end favors TRBJ2-7, so the J call may be wrong. The CDR3 runs 15 residues. CDR1 MNHEY and CDR2 SVGEGT come from the germline V gene.

The gene calls are TRBV29-1 and TRBJ1-5, with TRBD1 matching 7 bases. Trimming at V came to 6 bases and at J to 4 bases, leaving 9 bases not matched to a gene. CDR1 and CDR2 from the germline V gene are SQVTM and ANQGSEA. CDR3 length equals 14 residues. In DNA, the CDR3 is TGCAGCGTCGCAGGGACAGCAGGGAATCAGCCCCAGCATTTT. This encodes CSVAGTAGNQPQHF.

The chain employs TRBV28 and TRBJ2-1; TRBD1 might be the D (5 bases). V shed 6 bases and J shed 7 bases, with 19 bases lying between them. Germline V gene data show CDR1 as MDHEN and CDR2 as SYDVKM. This CDR3 comprises 15 residues. The CDR3 region has the DNA TGTGCCAGCAGCTCACCTAAGGGGCAAGGAAATGAGCAGTTCTTC. This gives the protein CASSSPKGQGNEQFF.

Written as DNA, the CDR3 is TGTGCCAGCAGTTACACAGGAGGATCAACCTACGAGCAGTACTTC. It encodes CASSYTGGSTYEQYF. The chain carries TRBV6-5 and TRBJ2-7; D is perhaps TRBD1 or TRBD2 (5 bases each). Trimming removed 2 bases from V and 2 bases from J, with 13 bases in between. Germline CDR1 reads MNHEY; CDR2 reads SVGAGI. This CDR3 comprises 15 residues.

CDR3: CASRVAIGWDEQFF. The CDR3 DNA is TGTGCCAGCAGAGTGGCAATCGGGTGGGATGAGCAGTTCTTC. The chain combines TRBV6-5 with TRBJ2-1; no reliable D call. Trimming left V 6 bases short and J 8 bases short, with 17 bases between. Germline CDR1 reads MNHEY; CDR2 reads SVGAGI. The CDR3 extends over 14 amino acids.

The chain links TRBV4-1 to TRBJ2-1; no reliable D call. The CDR3 is 15 amino acids. V lost 1 base and J lost 0, with 7 bases in between. The germline gives CDR1 MGHRA, CDR2 YSYEKL. In DNA form, the CDR3 reads TGCGCCAGCAGCCAAGGCTGGAGCTCCTACAATGAGCAGTTCTTC. This encodes CASSQGWSSYNEQFF.